This record covers a single T cell receptor (beta chain). TEMRA cells were FACS-enriched, while CD8+ and CD4+ T cells were negatively isolated. This sample was included in a study of CD8 T cells in Susac syndrome. RNA was extracted with the RNeasy kit, and a quantity of about 0.45 to 1 ug was reverse transcribed using random hexamers. Multiplex immunoSEQ PCR targeted 54 Vbeta and 13 Jbeta TCR beta segments. TCRdb reprocessed the immunoSEQ multiplex PCR reads via MiXCR and lists one record per CDR3 protein. The table shows 130,000 to 150,000 distinct CDR3 sequences, with approximately 95% occurring only once. The CDR3 covers 11 residues. Germline V gene lookup returns CDR1 MNHEY and CDR2 SMNVEV (reference sequence). Trimming shortened V by 4 bases and J by 6 bases, and 7 bases separated the two germline ends.

The clonotype comes from a human donor in good health. The sequencing input was CD8+ T cells from PBMCs. The rearrangement links TRBV27 to TRBJ2-7, with D possibly matching TRBD1 (5 bases). CDR3 protein: CASSSGPEQYF. In nucleotides, the CDR3 is TGTGCCAGCAGTTCAGGGCCCGAGCAGTACTTC.